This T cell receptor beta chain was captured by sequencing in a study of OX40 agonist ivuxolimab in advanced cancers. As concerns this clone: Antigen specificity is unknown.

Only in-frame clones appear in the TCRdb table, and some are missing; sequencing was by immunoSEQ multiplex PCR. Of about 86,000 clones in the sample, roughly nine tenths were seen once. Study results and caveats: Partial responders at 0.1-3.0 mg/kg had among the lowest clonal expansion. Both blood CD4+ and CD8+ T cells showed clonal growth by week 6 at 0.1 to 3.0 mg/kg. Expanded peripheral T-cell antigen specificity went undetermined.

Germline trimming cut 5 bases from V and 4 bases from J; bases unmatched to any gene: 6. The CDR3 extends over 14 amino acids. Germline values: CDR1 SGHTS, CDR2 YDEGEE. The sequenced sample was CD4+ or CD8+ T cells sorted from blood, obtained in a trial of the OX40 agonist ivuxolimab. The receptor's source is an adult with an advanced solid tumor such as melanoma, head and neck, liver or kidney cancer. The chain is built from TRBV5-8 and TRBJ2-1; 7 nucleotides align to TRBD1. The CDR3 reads CASRLPGQYNEQFF. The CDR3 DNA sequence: TGTGCCAGCAGACTCCCGGGACAGTACAATGAGCAGTTCTTC.